This T cell receptor (beta chain) was profiled in a study of blood T cell repertoires in COVID-19. On the study more broadly: Sites across the United States, Italy and Spain contributed samples from acute and convalescent COVID-19. The analysed material was cDNA or gDNA that came from T cells, B-cell-depleted T cells, or PBMCs.

Under the authors' procedure: Reference gene primer amplification in the assay estimated nucleated cell counts. Generated by immunoSEQ multiplex PCR, the TCRdb table keeps only in-frame clones and is missing some. V, J and clone size are those of that table, while D and trimming were read from the DNA. The sample has about 230,000 clones, approximately 87% seen once. This clone was found once. The CDR3 is made up of 13 amino acids. In germline, CDR1 is WNHNN, CDR2 SYGVQD (reference sequence). With V trimmed by 2 bases and J by 4 bases, 1 base remained unmatched. This sequence joins TRBV10-1 and TRBJ1-2, with 7 bases matching TRBD1. The receptor was derived from a woman between 65 and 79 years old with active or convalescent COVID-19. The sequencing input was peripheral blood. The CDR3 reads CASSERDSYGYTF. The CDR3 DNA reads as TGCGCCAGCAGTGAGCGGGACAGCTATGGCTACACCTTC.